This T cell receptor (beta chain) originates from a study of CD8 T cells in Susac syndrome (dated by TCRdb to about 2019). At the level of the whole study: Repertoire sequencing was used to test whether CD8+ T cell activation and differentiation in Susac syndrome was antigen driven. General study outcomes and caveats: The number of individuals in the TCR sequencing and HLA analysis was recognized as being relatively small.

The germline ends are 12 bases apart after V is trimmed by 5 bases and J by 8 bases. Based on the germline V gene (reference sequence), the CDR1 and CDR2 sequences are DFQATT and SNEGSKA. CDR3 length: 11 amino acids, cysteine to phenylalanine. The read is trimmed to its CDR3 DNA, 33 bases read in frame from base 1. High-throughput TCR beta sequencing profiled peripheral blood CD8+ and CD4+ T cells from healthy donors, Susac syndrome patients and multiple sclerosis patients. Healthy donors were included as age- and sex-matched controls. Bulk CD8+ and CD4+ T cells were purified magnetically by negative isolation, whereas CD8+ TEMRA cells were enriched by FACS. Blood was collected in EDTA tubes and processed within 24 hours, with PBMCs isolated through density gradient centrifugation. PBMCs intended for TCR sequencing were cryopreserved in liquid nitrogen and thawed later in a water bath at 37 degrees C. A purity of at least 90% was achieved for sorted or isolated CD4+, CD8+ and CD8+ TEMRA cells.

For this clonotype: Its antigen target is currently unknown. One base away there is no much larger clone; base qualities are not given.

RNA was extracted using the RNeasy kit, and 0.5 to 1 microgram was reverse transcribed with random hexamers. TCR beta CDR3 regions were amplified with the immunoSEQ multiplex PCR assay covering 54 Vbeta and 13 Jbeta segments. PCR amplification bias was corrected using a synthetic template baseline for primer optimization and computational correction. The study's own analysis went as follows. Reads were annotated to V, D and J genes according to IMGT and were analyzed with immunoSEQ Analyzer, with only productive sequences retained. To calculate clonality, Shannon entropy was normalized by log2 of the number of productive unique sequences and then subtracted from one. For each patient and control, public and private clones were evaluated within the 100 most prevalent clones. A clone was defined as Susac-specific if it was absent from the healthy and MS cohorts, from about a thousand published viral clones and from other ImmuneACCESS disease sequences. TCRdb handled the public reads itself, with Q25 trimming in fastp and clone calling in MiXCR, and kept productive beta chains. For every CDR3 protein sequence, its rows merge into one entry that carries the most common genes and DNA. These V and J calls are TCRdb output, not the study's own analysis. Here the sample has 100,000 to 150,000 distinct CDR3 sequences; 90% to 95% occur a single time. Over 0.07% of the sample is held by the ten biggest clonotypes.

Sequencing was carried out using CD4+ T cells from PBMCs. The chain was built from TRBV20-1 and TRBJ1-1; 5 matching bases give a weak D call of TRBD1. The source is a human donor in good health. The CDR3 region reads CSAPGPREAFF. The nucleotide sequence is given as TGCAGTGCTCCGGGACCACGGGAAGCTTTCTTT.